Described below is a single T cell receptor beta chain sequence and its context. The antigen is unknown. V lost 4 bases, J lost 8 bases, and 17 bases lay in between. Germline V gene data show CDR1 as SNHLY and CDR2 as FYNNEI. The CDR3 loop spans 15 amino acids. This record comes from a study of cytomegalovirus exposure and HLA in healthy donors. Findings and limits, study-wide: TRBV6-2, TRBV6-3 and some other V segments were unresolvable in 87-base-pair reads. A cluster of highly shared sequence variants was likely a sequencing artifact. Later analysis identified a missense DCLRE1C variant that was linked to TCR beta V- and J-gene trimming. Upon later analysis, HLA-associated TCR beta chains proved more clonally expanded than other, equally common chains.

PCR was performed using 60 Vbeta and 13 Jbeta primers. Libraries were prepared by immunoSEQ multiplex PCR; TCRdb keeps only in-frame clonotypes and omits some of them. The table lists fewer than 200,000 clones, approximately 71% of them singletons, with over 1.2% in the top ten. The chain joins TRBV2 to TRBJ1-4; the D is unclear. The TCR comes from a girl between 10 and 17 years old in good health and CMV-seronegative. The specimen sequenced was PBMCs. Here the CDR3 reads CASSVTSGSGEKLFF. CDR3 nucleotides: TGTGCCAGCAGTGTGACAAGCGGATCGGGGGAAAAACTGTTTTTT.